This paragraph reports one TCR beta chain. V was cut by 4 bases and J by 7 bases, with 17 bases left in between. CDR3 length: 15 amino acids. Germline CDR1 SGHRS, CDR2 YFSETQ. This record comes from a study of blood T cell repertoires in COVID-19. Study-level information: Material from acute and convalescent COVID-19 was sourced from the United States, Italy and Spain. Sample material is recorded as cDNA or gDNA derived from T cells, B-cell-depleted T cells, or PBMCs.

As processed by the authors: Reference gene primer amplification gave estimated nucleated cell counts. Data came from immunoSEQ multiplex PCR; TCRdb stores just in-frame clones and leaves some out. The DNA gave D and trimming, while V, J and clone size come from that table. The sample yields some 180,000 clones, 85% seen once. Seattle enrolled patients during active infection and tracked them longitudinally. The material sequenced was peripheral blood. V usage is TRBV5-1 and J usage is TRBJ1-4; D possibly corresponds to TRBD1 (5 bases). This clonotype was obtained from a woman older than 75 with COVID-19, enrolled during active disease. The CDR3 loop is CASSPRPGGSEKLFF. The DNA for the CDR3 is TGCGCCAGCAGCCCTCGTCCGGGGGGGAGTGAAAAACTGTTTTTT.